The rows below give T cell receptor beta chains drawn from one sample of a study of cytomegalovirus exposure and HLA in healthy donors. Data came from immunoSEQ multiplex PCR; TCRdb stores just in-frame clones and leaves some out. The data hold 68,000 or so clones, with around four fifths observed a single time. Sequences were obtained from PBMCs. These receptors were collected from a human donor in good health. Both conserved end residues are part of each CDR3. The order of the fields is CDR3 DNA, CDR3 protein, V gene, J gene, clone size, D gene. A D gene is named only where the DNA matches it firmly. Where a row states a size, it is once, few, many or the class of an expanded clone; other rows omit it.

CDR3 DNA: TGTGCCAGCAACCCCACCGTAGGGACAGGGTACTACGAGCAGTACTTC; CDR3 protein: CASNPTVGTGYYEQYF; V gene: TRBV2; J gene: TRBJ2-7; clone size: few; D gene: TRBD1
CDR3 DNA: TGCGCCAGCAGCTCCCCGACAGGGGGCTTGGGGAATACGCAGTATTTT; CDR3 protein: CASSSPTGGLGNTQYF; V gene: TRBV5-1; J gene: TRBJ2-3; clone size: -; D gene: TRBD1
CDR3 DNA: TGCGCCAGCAGCCAAGGGGGGCTAGCGGGGGGATCAGATACGCAGTATTTT; CDR3 protein: CASSQGGLAGGSDTQYF; V gene: TRBV4-1; J gene: TRBJ2-3; clone size: -; D gene: TRBD2
CDR3 DNA: TGTGCCAGCAGCTTACGCAGTGGCTACGAGCAGTACTTC; CDR3 protein: CASSLRSGYEQYF; V gene: TRBV7-3; J gene: TRBJ2-7; clone size: -; D gene: -
CDR3 DNA: TGTGCCGGAGGGGTTGAGAGCTATGGCTACACCTTC; CDR3 protein: CAGGVESYGYTF; V gene: TRBV5-4; J gene: TRBJ1-2; clone size: -; D gene: -
CDR3 DNA: TGCGCCAGCAGCTACAACCGGGAGAAACTGGAAGGCTACACCTTC; CDR3 protein: CASSYNREKLEGYTF; V gene: TRBV5-1; J gene: TRBJ1-2; clone size: -; D gene: -
CDR3 DNA: TGTGCCAGCACCGACACACTCACAGATACGCAGTATTTT; CDR3 protein: CASTDTLTDTQYF; V gene: TRBV5-8; J gene: TRBJ2-3; clone size: -; D gene: -
CDR3 DNA: TGTGCCAGCAGTTACAAGGCAGGTAGACCCACCTACGAGCAGTACTTC; CDR3 protein: CASSYKAGRPTYEQYF; V gene: TRBV6-6; J gene: TRBJ2-7; clone size: -; D gene: -
CDR3 DNA: TGTGCCAGCAACCCCCCCATGGGCGCGAACACTGAAGCTTTCTTT; CDR3 protein: CASNPPMGANTEAFF; V gene: TRBV28; J gene: TRBJ1-1; clone size: -; D gene: -
CDR3 DNA: TGCGCCTGGGGGGAGGCTCTTCATCAGCCCCAGCATTTT; CDR3 protein: CAWGEALHQPQHF; V gene: TRBV30; J gene: TRBJ1-5; clone size: -; D gene: -
CDR3 DNA: TGTGCCAGTACCCCCGCTAGCGGACTTTACCTTTTTAGCACAGATACGCAGTATTTT; CDR3 protein: CASTPASGLYLFSTDTQYF; V gene: TRBV19; J gene: TRBJ2-3; clone size: -; D gene: TRBD2
CDR3 DNA: TGTGCCAGTAGTATAGTTACGACAAGCTATGGCTACACCTTC; CDR3 protein: CASSIVTTSYGYTF; V gene: TRBV19; J gene: TRBJ1-2; clone size: few; D gene: -
CDR3 DNA: TGTGCCAGCAGTAAGGCAGGACAGGCGATGGTGGGGGCTTTCTTT; CDR3 protein: CASSKAGQAMVGAFF; V gene: TRBV6-6; J gene: TRBJ1-1; clone size: -; D gene: TRBD1
CDR3 DNA: TGCGCCAGCAGCTCGAGCCAGGGTAATGGTGCTATTGGCTACACCTTC; CDR3 protein: CASSSSQGNGAIGYTF; V gene: TRBV5-1; J gene: TRBJ1-2; clone size: once; D gene: -
CDR3 DNA: TGCAGCGCCCTTGTCGAGGGCTCCTATGGCTACCCCTTC; CDR3 protein: CSALVEGSYGYPF; V gene: TRBV29-1; J gene: TRBJ1-2; clone size: -; D gene: -
CDR3 DNA: TGTGCCAGCAGAAGGACAACAACTAATGAAAAACTGTTTTTT; CDR3 protein: CASRRTTTNEKLFF; V gene: TRBV25-1; J gene: TRBJ1-4; clone size: -; D gene: -
CDR3 DNA: TGTGCCAGCAGCCAATCCCGGGGGAACACCGGGGAGCTGTTTTTT; CDR3 protein: CASSQSRGNTGELFF; V gene: TRBV5-4; J gene: TRBJ2-2; clone size: -; D gene: -
CDR3 DNA: TGTGCCAGCAGCTCGAACAGGGGCGCGGGTGAAAAACTGTTTTTT; CDR3 protein: CASSSNRGAGEKLFF; V gene: TRBV7-9; J gene: TRBJ1-4; clone size: -; D gene: TRBD1
CDR3 DNA: TGCGCCAGCAGTCGGACAGGGGGCCGTGAAAAACTGTTTTTT; CDR3 protein: CASSRTGGREKLFF; V gene: TRBV23-1; J gene: TRBJ1-4; clone size: -; D gene: TRBD1
CDR3 DNA: TGTGCCAGCATCTCCGGGAGGGGTTTCACTGAAGCTTTCTTT; CDR3 protein: CASISGRGFTEAFF; V gene: TRBV6-5; J gene: TRBJ1-1; clone size: -; D gene: -
CDR3 DNA: TGTGCCAGTAGTACCCGGTCCCAGGGTTATAATTCACCCCTCCACTTT; CDR3 protein: CASSTRSQGYNSPLHF; V gene: TRBV19; J gene: TRBJ1-6; clone size: -; D gene: -
CDR3 DNA: TGTGCCAGCAGATCCGCAGGGCGGGAGCAGTACTTC; CDR3 protein: CASRSAGREQYF; V gene: TRBV28; J gene: TRBJ2-7; clone size: -; D gene: -
CDR3 DNA: TGTGCCAGCAGCCTGTCGGTCAGGAACTATGGCTACACCTTC; CDR3 protein: CASSLSVRNYGYTF; V gene: TRBV5-5; J gene: TRBJ1-2; clone size: once; D gene: -
CDR3 DNA: TGTGCCAGCAGTAACCCACTAAAACAGGGGAACGAGCAGTACTTC; CDR3 protein: CASSNPLKQGNEQYF; V gene: TRBV2; J gene: TRBJ2-7; clone size: -; D gene: TRBD1
CDR3 DNA: TGCGCCAGCAGCCAAGATCATGTGACAGGAGTAAACGCGAACACCGGGGAGCTGTTTTTT; CDR3 protein: CASSQDHVTGVNANTGELFF; V gene: TRBV4-3; J gene: TRBJ2-2; clone size: -; D gene: -
CDR3 DNA: TGTGCCATCAGTGAAGCAAGAGAGACCCAGTACTTC; CDR3 protein: CAISEARETQYF; V gene: TRBV10-3; J gene: TRBJ2-5; clone size: -; D gene: -
CDR3 DNA: TGCGCCAGCAGCTTGGGACAGGGTGAAGGCTATGGCTACACCTTC; CDR3 protein: CASSLGQGEGYGYTF; V gene: TRBV5-1; J gene: TRBJ1-2; clone size: -; D gene: TRBD1
CDR3 DNA: TGCGCCAGCAGCAAATCAGGGGCAGATGGTCAGCCCCAGCATTTT; CDR3 protein: CASSKSGADGQPQHF; V gene: TRBV5-1; J gene: TRBJ1-5; clone size: once; D gene: -
CDR3 DNA: TGTGCCATCAGTACCAGGGGAGATATCACTGAAGCTTTCTTT; CDR3 protein: CAISTRGDITEAFF; V gene: TRBV10-3; J gene: TRBJ1-1; clone size: -; D gene: -
CDR3 DNA: TGTGCCAGCAGCCCACGTTCTATATCGGGGGGGCTCCACGAGCAGTACTTC; CDR3 protein: CASSPRSISGGLHEQYF; V gene: TRBV13; J gene: TRBJ2-7; clone size: -; D gene: TRBD2
CDR3 DNA: TGCGCCAGCAGCTTGGCCCGGAACAGTTTCAATACTTATTTCGACAATGAGCAGTTCTTC; CDR3 protein: CASSLARNSFNTYFDNEQFF; V gene: TRBV5-1; J gene: TRBJ2-1; clone size: -; D gene: -
CDR3 DNA: TGCGCCAGCAGCCCTCGGGGGGACACTGAAGCTTTCTTT; CDR3 protein: CASSPRGDTEAFF; V gene: TRBV5-1; J gene: TRBJ1-1; clone size: -; D gene: -
CDR3 DNA: TGTGCCAGCAGGCCCACAGGGAGCTATGGCTACACCTTC; CDR3 protein: CASRPTGSYGYTF; V gene: TRBV7-9; J gene: TRBJ1-2; clone size: -; D gene: -
CDR3 DNA: TGTGCCAGCAGCCCCAGACTAGCGGGGGGCATAAATGAGCAGTTCTTC; CDR3 protein: CASSPRLAGGINEQFF; V gene: TRBV7-8; J gene: TRBJ2-1; clone size: -; D gene: TRBD2
CDR3 DNA: TGTGCCATCAGTGAGTCGAGGGCAGACGGTCAGCCCCAGCATTTT; CDR3 protein: CAISESRADGQPQHF; V gene: TRBV10-3; J gene: TRBJ1-5; clone size: -; D gene: -
CDR3 DNA: TGTGCCAGCAGAAGCGGGGGGACTAACTACAATGAGCAGTTCTTC; CDR3 protein: CASRSGGTNYNEQFF; V gene: TRBV6-5; J gene: TRBJ2-1; clone size: -; D gene: TRBD2
CDR3 DNA: TGTGCCAGCAGCCTGACAGGGGACGAGCAGTACTTC; CDR3 protein: CASSLTGDEQYF; V gene: TRBV27; J gene: TRBJ2-7; clone size: -; D gene: TRBD1
CDR3 DNA: TGTGCCAGCAGTTACTCGGGCAGAAGCTCTGGAAACACCATATATTTT; CDR3 protein: CASSYSGRSSGNTIYF; V gene: TRBV6-5; J gene: TRBJ1-3; clone size: -; D gene: -
CDR3 DNA: TGTGCCAGTACCGGGACAGGGGGCTACGAGCAGTACTTC; CDR3 protein: CASTGTGGYEQYF; V gene: TRBV19; J gene: TRBJ2-7; clone size: -; D gene: TRBD1
CDR3 DNA: TGTGCCAGCAGCACATACAGGGTCTCGGGCACTGAAGCTTTCTTT; CDR3 protein: CASSTYRVSGTEAFF; V gene: TRBV5-6; J gene: TRBJ1-1; clone size: -; D gene: -
CDR3 DNA: TGTGCCAGCAGCGTTGGACAGCAAGTCCCTTTTGAGCAGTACTTC; CDR3 protein: CASSVGQQVPFEQYF; V gene: TRBV9; J gene: TRBJ2-7; clone size: -; D gene: -
CDR3 DNA: TGCGCCAGCAGCTTGGTCCGGGACAGGTCCCAGCGTGACGGGGAGCTGTTTTTT; CDR3 protein: CASSLVRDRSQRDGELFF; V gene: TRBV5-1; J gene: TRBJ2-2; clone size: few; D gene: TRBD1
CDR3 DNA: TGTGCCAGCAGCTTCACAGGGGATGGCTACACCTTC; CDR3 protein: CASSFTGDGYTF; V gene: TRBV7-9; J gene: TRBJ1-2; clone size: -; D gene: TRBD1
CDR3 DNA: TGTGCCAGCAGCTTTACGGGAGGTACGCAGTATTTT; CDR3 protein: CASSFTGGTQYF; V gene: TRBV5-4; J gene: TRBJ2-3; clone size: -; D gene: TRBD2
CDR3 DNA: TGTGCCAGCAGCCAGACAGGGAGTGGGAACCCTGAAGCTTTCTTT; CDR3 protein: CASSQTGSGNPEAFF; V gene: TRBV7-2; J gene: TRBJ1-1; clone size: -; D gene: TRBD1
CDR3 DNA: TGTGCCAGCAGCCAGCACCCGGGGGGCTACACAGATACGCAGTATTTT; CDR3 protein: CASSQHPGGYTDTQYF; V gene: TRBV4-2; J gene: TRBJ2-3; clone size: -; D gene: -
CDR3 DNA: TGTGCCAGCAGTGAAACGGGACAGTATAATGAAAAACTGTTTTTT; CDR3 protein: CASSETGQYNEKLFF; V gene: TRBV6-1; J gene: TRBJ1-4; clone size: once; D gene: TRBD1
CDR3 DNA: TGCGCCAGCAGCTTTGCGGGGACTTATGGAAACACCATATATTTT; CDR3 protein: CASSFAGTYGNTIYF; V gene: TRBV5-1; J gene: TRBJ1-3; clone size: -; D gene: -
CDR3 DNA: TGTGCCAGCTCACCTCGGAACACCGGGGAGCTGTTTTTT; CDR3 protein: CASSPRNTGELFF; V gene: TRBV18; J gene: TRBJ2-2; clone size: -; D gene: -
CDR3 DNA: TGTGCCAGCAGCTTGAGGGGACAGGGAGGGCAAGAGACCCAGTACTTC; CDR3 protein: CASSLRGQGGQETQYF; V gene: TRBV7-7; J gene: TRBJ2-5; clone size: -; D gene: TRBD1
CDR3 DNA: TGTGCCATTAACGGGGGGGTGGACTATGGCTACACCTTC; CDR3 protein: CAINGGVDYGYTF; V gene: TRBV10-3; J gene: TRBJ1-2; clone size: -; D gene: -
CDR3 DNA: TGCAGTGCTCAAACGAGCGAAAAACTGTTTTTT; CDR3 protein: CSAQTSEKLFF; V gene: TRBV20-1; J gene: TRBJ1-4; clone size: -; D gene: -
CDR3 DNA: TGTGCCAGCTCCCAGGGAGGTAACTCTGGAAACACCATATATTTT; CDR3 protein: CASSQGGNSGNTIYF; V gene: TRBV25-1; J gene: TRBJ1-3; clone size: once; D gene: -
CDR3 DNA: TGTGCCAGCAGCTTAACAGGCGAACTTAGGCCCCTCCACTTT; CDR3 protein: CASSLTGELRPLHF; V gene: TRBV7-9; J gene: TRBJ1-6; clone size: -; D gene: -
CDR3 DNA: TGTGCCAGCAGCCAAGATCTTGGGCCGGGAGCGAGAACCTTC; CDR3 protein: CASSQDLGPGARTF; V gene: TRBV14; J gene: TRBJ1-2; clone size: once; D gene: -
CDR3 DNA: TGCGCCAGCAGCCTATCGGGTCTCTACTCCTACGAGCAGTACTTC; CDR3 protein: CASSLSGLYSYEQYF; V gene: TRBV5-1; J gene: TRBJ2-7; clone size: -; D gene: -
CDR3 DNA: TGCGCCAGCAGTCCCCCCCCCGCGGGACAGGGCTACGAGCAGTACTTC; CDR3 protein: CASSPPPAGQGYEQYF; V gene: TRBV4-3; J gene: TRBJ2-7; clone size: -; D gene: TRBD1